One and the same sample provided the 23 T cell receptor beta chains below, sequenced in a study of cytomegalovirus exposure and HLA in healthy donors. With 60 Vbeta and 13 Jbeta primers, the PCR was carried out. TCRdb's table, derived via immunoSEQ multiplex PCR, lists solely in-frame clones and lacks some. The repertoire has more than 150,000 clones, roughly 77% of them found once; the top ten carry 1%. The specimen sequenced was PBMCs. These TCRs come from a woman aged 45-65 years in good health and CMV-seropositive.

J is TRBJ2-3 and V is TRBV7-6; 10 nucleotides line up with TRBD2. The CDR3 runs to 18 residues. CDR1 is SGHVS, CDR2 FNYEAQ, per germline. The ends lost 2 bases at V and 1 base at J; junction bases unmatched: 9. CDR3 nucleotide sequence: TGTGCCAGCAGCTTAAGGCTAGCGGGAGAGGCGCGCACAGATACGCAGTATTTT. Residues: CASSLRLAGEARTDTQYF. Drawing the rest from reference TRBV7-6 and TRBJ2-3, the complete variable domain is GAGVSQSPRYKVTKRGQDVALRCDPISGHVSLYWYRQALGQGPEFLTYFNYEAQQDKSGLPNDRFSAERPEGSISTLTIQRTEQRDSAMYRCASSLRLAGEARTDTQYFGPGTRLTVL.

The V and J genes are TRBV7-8 and TRBJ2-4; TRBD2 aligns across 11 bases. The CDR3 extends over 15 amino acids. J lost 7 bases, V lost 5 bases, and 7 bases had no gene match. Germline assignment: CDR1 SGHVS and CDR2 FQNEAQ. DNA of the CDR3: TGTGCCAGCAGCCCCTTCTCTAGCGGGGGGAACATTCAGTACTTC. This encodes CASSPFSSGGNIQYF.

The V call is TRBV19, the J call TRBJ2-1, with a tentative D call TRBD2 (6 bases). V lost 6 bases, J lost 6 bases, and 21 bases lay in between. CDR1 is LNHDA, CDR2 SQIVND, per germline (reference sequence). This CDR3 contains 16 residues. CDR3 loop: CASSDRRGSSLNEQFF. DNA of the CDR3: TGTGCCAGTAGCGATAGACGGGGGTCTTCTCTCAATGAGCAGTTCTTC.

The chain uses TRBV27 and TRBJ2-7, with TRBD2 matching over 10 bases. J lost 8 bases, V lost 2 bases, and 3 bases had no gene match. CDR3 length: 13 residues. The V gene's germline CDR1 is MNHEY and CDR2 SMNVEV (reference sequence). This CDR3 is CASSLRGLAQQYF. For the CDR3, the DNA is TGTGCCAGCAGTTTAAGGGGACTAGCGCAGCAGTACTTC.

This clone appeared once. The J gene is TRBJ1-2, the V gene TRBV18; the D gene is possibly TRBD1 (6 bases). The V gene lost 4 bases and the J gene lost 4 bases, with 13 bases spanning the gap. CDR1 is KGHSH, CDR2 LQKENI, per germline. The CDR3 spans 14 residues. This CDR3 is CASSRGQPPYGYTF. The CDR3 region has the DNA TGTGCCAGCTCACGCGGACAGCCCCCCTATGGCTACACCTTC.

This clone came up once. V usage is TRBV5-6 and J usage is TRBJ1-2; TRBD1 is a possible D gene (5 bases). Trimming stripped 4 bases from V and 4 bases from J, with 20 bases between. CDR1 and CDR2 (germline): SGHDT, YYEEEE. The length of the CDR3 is 16 residues. The CDR3: CASSTGISRGSYGYTF. The CDR3 DNA reads TGTGCCAGCAGCACGGGGATCTCACGGGGGAGCTATGGCTACACCTTC.

The V gene is TRBV5-5, the J gene TRBJ1-5; a weak D match, TRBD1 (5 bases). V lost 2 bases, J lost 0 bases, and 12 bases lay in between. Germline V CDR1 and CDR2: SGHKS, YYEKEE (reference sequence). The CDR3 runs to 16 residues. The CDR3 coding sequence is TGTGCCAGCAGCTTTTTTACGGGGGATAGCAATCAGCCCCAGCATTTT. Translated, it gives CASSFFTGDSNQPQHF.

The chain uses TRBV7-9 and TRBJ2-5; 7 bases line up with TRBD1. The V segment lost 5 bases and the J segment 2 bases; nucleotides outside the gene matches: 8. This CDR3 has 15 amino acids. Germline lookup yields CDR1 SEHNR and CDR2 FQNEAQ (reference sequence). In nucleotides, the CDR3 is TGTGCCAGCAGCCCCAGGGGGACGATACAAGAGACCCAGTACTTC. It specifies CASSPRGTIQETQYF.

This clone was observed a few times. The chain recombines TRBV7-2 with TRBJ1-2; tentatively, D is TRBD1 (5 bases). The germline V and J ends were trimmed by 11 bases and 4 bases, with 17 bases remaining between them. The CDR3 is 13 residues long. In germline, CDR1 is SGHTA, CDR2 FQGNSA. The CDR3 loop is CAGRAGRVYGYTF. The CDR3 DNA reads as TGTGCCGGGAGGGCGGGACGGGTCTATGGCTACACCTTC.

The chain uses TRBV7-9 and TRBJ2-1, with D possibly matching TRBD2 (6 bases). Germline assignment: CDR1 SEHNR and CDR2 FQNEAQ (reference sequence). This CDR3 spans 16 amino acids. Between the trimmed V and J ends, which lost 3 bases and 8 bases, there was a span of 20 bases. This CDR3 is CASSLGNSHTGDEQFF. The CDR3 DNA reads TGTGCCAGCAGCTTGGGGAACTCTCACACGGGGGATGAGCAGTTCTTC. The full variable domain, rest sourced from reference TRBV7-9 and TRBJ2-1, is DTGVSQNPRHKITKRGQNVTFRCDPISEHNRLYWYRQTLGQGPEFLTYFQNEAQLEKSRLLSDRFSAERPKGSFSTLEIQRTEQGDSAMYLCASSLGNSHTGDEQFFGPGTRLTVL.

V and J are TRBV10-3 and TRBJ1-5; no clear D gene. Trimming took off 8 bases at V and 2 bases at J, with 13 bases between the two ends. Germline assignment: CDR1 ENHRY and CDR2 SYGVKD. The CDR3 covers 14 residues. The CDR3 DNA reads TGTGCCATCGCGAGGGCAGCGGGCAATCAGCCCCAGCATTTT. This gives the protein CAIARAAGNQPQHF.

This chain connects TRBV6-5 to TRBJ1-4; no reliable D call. V lost 2 bases and J 4 bases, leaving 5 bases between the germline ends. Germline V gene data show CDR1 as MNHEY and CDR2 as SVGAGI. The CDR3 runs to 13 residues. CDR3 loop: CASSYSVNEKLFF. The CDR3 DNA reads as TGTGCCAGCAGTTACAGCGTTAATGAAAAACTGTTTTTT.

The chain carries TRBV4-3 and TRBJ1-5; perhaps TRBD1 as D (6 bases). CDR1 LGHNA and CDR2 YSLEER come from the germline V gene. The CDR3 runs 14 residues. V lost 4 bases, J lost 7 bases, and 14 bases lay in between. The CDR3 spells CASSPFRGGQPQHF. CDR3 DNA sequence: TGCGCCAGCAGCCCCTTCAGGGGCGGCCAGCCCCAGCATTTT.

J is TRBJ2-5 and V is TRBV4-2; D might be TRBD1 (5 bases). The CDR3 spans 15 residues. Trimming took off 3 bases at V and 5 bases at J, with 16 bases between the two ends. CDR1 is LGHNA, CDR2 YNFKEQ, per germline. In nucleotides, the CDR3 is TGTGCCAGCAGCCACAGTAGGGGTCTCCAGGAGACCCAGTACTTC. As protein: CASSHSRGLQETQYF.

The CDR3 nucleotides read TGTGCCAGTAGTATGATGGCCGGCACAGATACGCAGTATTTT. Amino acid sequence: CASSMMAGTDTQYF. V usage is TRBV19 and J usage is TRBJ2-3; D call uncertain. The CDR3 loop spans 14 amino acids. Trimming cost V 3 bases and J 1 base, with 8 bases left between them. CDR1 is LNHDA and CDR2 is SQIVND in the germline V gene (reference sequence).

This clone has just a few counts. CDR3 sequence (DNA): TGTGCCAGCAGCTTACCAGGGGTATTGAGAAACACCATATATTTT. It yields the protein CASSLPGVLRNTIYF. This chain uses TRBV7-2 with TRBJ1-3; tentatively, D is TRBD1 (6 bases). The ends were cut back, 2 bases at V and 5 bases at J, with 13 bases in the middle. This CDR3 has 15 residues. Germline V gives CDR1 SGHTA, CDR2 FQGNSA.

This clone was observed a single time. The chain has TRBV5-6 and TRBJ1-5; D might be TRBD1 (5 bases). CDR1 and CDR2 (germline): SGHDT, YYEEEE. The CDR3 length is 15 residues. V was shortened by 0 bases and J by 2 bases, with 9 bases between the two germline ends. CDR3 sequence: CASSLGLGGNQPQHF. In nucleotides, the CDR3 is TGTGCCAGCAGCTTGGGCCTAGGGGGCAATCAGCCCCAGCATTTT.

The gene calls are TRBV7-2 and TRBJ2-7; 8 bases align to TRBD2. Germline assignment: CDR1 SGHTA and CDR2 FQGNSA. The CDR3 runs to 16 residues. Trimming cost V 1 base and J 3 bases; bases outside gene matches: 8. Written as DNA, the CDR3 is TGTGCCAGCAGCTTAGGCCCGGGGGGGAAAAACTACGAGCAGTACTTC. Translating gives CASSLGPGGKNYEQYF.

The rearrangement uses TRBV28 and TRBJ2-7; 11 bases map to TRBD2. The V gene's germline CDR1 is MDHEN and CDR2 SYDVKM. J was trimmed by 3 bases and V by 4 bases; bases with no gene match: 5. The CDR3 is made up of 15 amino acids. The CDR3 loop is CASSSETSGIYEQYF. DNA of the CDR3: TGTGCCAGCAGTTCCGAGACTAGCGGGATCTACGAGCAGTACTTC.

The J gene is TRBJ2-3, the V gene TRBV28; TRBD2 agrees at 12 bases. Unmatched junction bases numbered 8, after V lost 4 bases and J lost 0 bases. CDR3 size: 18 residues. Germline CDR1 and CDR2: MDHEN and SYDVKM. The CDR3: CASSSAGLAGTSTDTQYF. In DNA form, the CDR3 reads TGTGCCAGCAGTTCGGCCGGACTAGCGGGGACAAGCACAGATACGCAGTATTTT.

The sample holds one count of this clone. The chain is built from TRBV29-1 and TRBJ2-7, with a possible D match to TRBD2 (5 bases). Trimming took off 3 bases at V and 5 bases at J, with 14 bases between the two ends. This CDR3 has 13 residues. Per the germline V gene, CDR1 is SQVTM and CDR2 is ANQGSEA. The CDR3 protein is CSVDEGYGHEQYF. In DNA form, the CDR3 reads TGCAGCGTTGACGAGGGCTACGGCCACGAGCAGTACTTC.

This chain links TRBV5-4 with TRBJ2-2; TRBD2 matches at 13 bases. Germline trimming cut 4 bases from V and 6 bases from J; bases unmatched to any gene: 3. The CDR3 spans 15 residues. Germline loops: CDR1 SGHNT, CDR2 YYREEE (reference sequence). The CDR3 DNA is TGTGCCAGCAGCGAAACTAGCGGGAGGGCCGGGGAGCTGTTTTTT. Translating gives CASSETSGRAGELFF.

V is TRBV14 and J is TRBJ1-2, with D possibly being TRBD1 (6 bases). CDR1 is SGHDN, CDR2 FVKESK, per germline. This CDR3 is 14 amino acids long. The V end lost 4 bases, the J end lost 3 bases, and 12 bases lay between the germline ends. For the CDR3, the DNA is TGTGCCAGCAGCCCCCGGGACAAGTACTATGGCTACACCTTC. Its translation is CASSPRDKYYGYTF.